These 8 T cell receptor beta chains were all obtained from the same sample, sequenced in a study of blood T cell repertoires in COVID-19 (dated by TCRdb to about 2020). The protocol used for the library was the immunoSEQ multiplex PCR assay. TCRdb stores this immuneACCESS table with in-frame sequences only. Part of the clones is absent; in the studies checked, under half of the shortfall reflects unresolved V genes, and no reason is known for the rest. For this sample the table gives about 43,000 clones, of which about nine tenths were detected only once. Approximately 10% of the sample is held by the ten biggest clonotypes. The sequenced sample consisted of peripheral blood. The receptors here all came from a woman at least 80 years old with active COVID-19.

As regards this clone: In the same sample, other DNA sequences code for this CDR3. This sequence joins TRBV11-2 and TRBJ2-5; weak D call: TRBD2 (5 bases). Germline V gene sequence: CDR1 SGHAT, CDR2 FQNNGV. V lost 2 bases, J lost 2 bases, and 6 bases lay in between. The CDR3 runs to 13 residues. The CDR3 sequence: CASSLRGQETQYF. The CDR3 bases are TGTGCCAGCAGCTTACGGGGACAAGAGACCCAGTACTTC.

The V call is TRBV7-3, the J call TRBJ1-1, with 8 nucleotides matching TRBD1. The junction had 9 bases not matched to a gene; V was cut back by 6 bases and J by 6 bases. From germline, CDR1 is SGHTA and CDR2 FQGTGA. The CDR3 runs 14 residues. The DNA for the CDR3 is TGTGCCAGCAGAATAACAGGGGGGAGCGCTGAAGCTTTCTTT. It codes for CASRITGGSAEAFF.

This clone was detected only once. The rearrangement links TRBV6-1 to TRBJ1-1, with unresolved D. CDR3 length equals 13 residues. Germline V lookup: CDR1 MNHNS, CDR2 SASEGT. Trimming removed 1 base from V and 3 bases from J, with 6 bases in between. CDR3 DNA sequence: TGTGCCAGCAGTGAAGAGTGGCACACTGAAGCTTTCTTT. Its protein is CASSEEWHTEAFF.

This chain uses TRBV7-8 with TRBJ1-1; 9 nucleotides match TRBD1. CDR1 and CDR2 from the germline V gene are SGHVS and FQNEAQ. This CDR3 has 15 amino acids. V shed 5 bases and J 3 bases; nucleotides not matched to a gene: 7. The CDR3 nucleotides read TGTGCCAGCAGCCCTCACAGGGGGCTGGACACTGAAGCTTTCTTT. This translates into CASSPHRGLDTEAFF.

This chain uses TRBV5-1 with TRBJ2-2, with a tentative D call TRBD2 (6 bases). V was clipped by 6 bases and J by 0 bases, with 9 bases between them. The CDR3 sequence is 14 residues long. Germline V gene data show CDR1 as SGHRS and CDR2 as YFSETQ. This CDR3 is CASTGTSNTGELFF. The CDR3 nucleotides are TGCGCCAGCACCGGGACTTCGAACACCGGGGAGCTGTTTTTT.

This chain links TRBV19 with TRBJ1-6; D possibly corresponds to TRBD1 (6 bases). Germline CDR1 is LNHDA and CDR2 is SQIVND (reference sequence). The CDR3 length is 14 residues. V lost 7 bases and J lost 7, with 14 bases in between. The CDR3 DNA reads as TGTGCCAGTAAAGACTCCCAGGGGAATTCACCCCTCCACTTT. It yields the protein CASKDSQGNSPLHF.

The V gene is TRBV2, the J gene TRBJ2-5; D uncertain. The CDR3 length is 12 residues. V was cut by 3 bases and J by 7 bases, with 9 bases left in between. Germline V gene sequence: CDR1 SNHLY, CDR2 FYNNEI. CDR3 DNA: TGTGCCAGCAGTGATAACTCACGGACCCAGTACTTC. Translated: CASSDNSRTQYF. Variable domain in full (rest from reference TRBV2 and TRBJ2-5): EPEVTQTPSHQVTQMGQEVILRCVPISNHLYFYWYRQILGQKVEFLVSFYNNEISEKSEIFDDQFSVERPDGSNFTLKIRSTKLEDSAMYFCASSDNSRTQYFGPGTRLLVL.

The rearrangement uses TRBV6-2 or TRBV6-3 and TRBJ2-1; the D is unclear. The ends were cut back, 2 bases at V and 10 bases at J, with 15 bases in the middle. The CDR3 spans 14 residues. CDR1 and CDR2 from the germline V gene are MNHEY and SVGEGT. The CDR3 DNA is TGTGCCAGCAGTTACAGTGTCAGCGTCCTCGAGCAGTTCTTC. It encodes CASSYSVSVLEQFF.